One T cell receptor (beta chain) is described in this entry. The target of this receptor is not known. Base qualities are not at hand, and no much larger clone is one base apart. The sample originates from a study of cytomegalovirus exposure and HLA in healthy donors (dated by TCRdb to 2016 to 2017). At the level of the whole study: According to an earlier analysis of several hundred of the donors, about 179 million T cells yielded 117 million unique TCR beta sequences and about 300 Gb of sequence data. Roughly 300 gigabases of sequencing data and approximately 84 million unique TCR sequences were included in an early release covering about 620 HLA-typed donors. Of the roughly 390 genotyped donors, 81% fell in the genetic ancestry cluster associated with self-reported Caucasian donors. The study aimed to test whether signatures of past pathogen exposure could be identified by cataloging public T cell receptors. The study profiled the T cell repertoires of 550 to 700 subjects by immunosequencing and related them to cytomegalovirus serostatus. In addition to the first cohort of 650 to 750 subjects, a separate validation cohort of 120 different subjects was used. To predict cytomegalovirus infection status, the study combined high-throughput TCR immunosequencing, statistical association of individual TCRs with disease status, and machine learning. A later analysis re-examined previously published TCR beta repertoires from roughly 650 donors and added high-resolution HLA genotyping to investigate patterns of TCR occurrence. The later analysis used no new phenotypic data to find candidate immune exposures, relying instead on TCR beta sequences and their occurrence across donors. An earlier analysis of 587 of the donors used high-throughput TCR beta sequencing to judge whether each TCR beta V gene segment behaved as functional or pseudogenic. Alongside the repertoire data, information on donor age, sex, ethnicity and CMV serostatus was compiled. Genome-wide SNP genotypes for about 60% of the roughly 700 donors were used in a later genetic analysis, which treated that subset as a discovery cohort. All discovery cohort repertoires had been generated on a single sequencing platform. HLA typing included class I and class II loci at four-digit resolution. The number of donors typed differed by locus, with roughly 629-640 for A, B, C, DRB1 and DQB1, more than 500 for DQA1, 600 to 610 for DPA1, and roughly 450 for DPB1. About five DR-DQ haplotypes were handled as single units for association and clustering because linkage in the cohort was strong. Among some 400 genotyped donors of the cohort, an average of around 240,000 unique TCR beta nucleotide sequences was sequenced per donor, of which about 18% were non-productive. What the work shows at the level of the full study, not this receptor alone: Three of the identified cytomegalovirus-associated TCR beta chains were confirmed in vitro to be specific for cytomegalovirus antigens. In an earlier analysis of 587 of the donors, most TCR beta V segments appeared in productive rearrangements about 87% or about 30% of the time, broadly matching IMGT annotations. The presence/absence analyses assumed that sequencing depth was roughly uniform across donors, and that assumption may not be true. Most TCR sequences were seen in very few donors, while some public TCRs were found in many individuals. The study listed approximately 150 TCR beta chains as associated with cytomegalovirus. Because the 87-base-pair reads could not distinguish some IMGT-functional V segments, including TRBV6-2 and TRBV6-3, those segments were excluded. A further reported finding was that TCR beta sequences accurately predicted the HLA-A and HLA-B alleles for most subjects in the first cohort. A group of highly shared sequence variants was considered likely to be a technical artifact of the sequencing pipeline. When HLA alleles, especially DR and DQ, strongly co-occurred, TCR associations were difficult to assign to individual alleles. A later analysis reported that several top co-occurrence clusters appeared linked to parvovirus B19, influenza, CMV and Epstein-Barr virus. In a later analysis, around 17,000 TCR beta sequences were associated with specific HLA alleles at a false discovery rate of 0.05. In a later analysis, the rate of TCR association differed among HLA loci, with DRB1 alleles having the most associated TCRs and HLA-C alleles having the fewest. A later genetic analysis reported fewer N-insertions in productive TCRs among donors in an Asian-associated ancestry cluster than the roughly 720-donor mean. Because counts were too low, under 20 rarely observed V segments, including chromosome 9 orphons, were left out of the earlier analysis of 500 to 750 of the donors. In a later analysis, HLA-associated TCR beta chains were found to be more clonally expanded and to have lower generation probabilities than equally common non-associated chains. Correlated functional status among segregating V segments might be attributable to linkage disequilibrium, but an unknown experimental factor could not be ruled out. Because some donors lacked HLA typing at each locus, the association tests relied only on the typed subset. According to a later analysis, most CMV-associated TCR beta chains appeared to be HLA-restricted, and the HLA associations seemed to be driven largely by CMV exposure. An association between a missense DCLRE1C variant and V-gene and J-gene trimming of TCR beta chains was found in a later genetic analysis and replicated in an independent cohort. This cohort had only TCR beta chains sequenced, and the lack of alpha or paired-chain data limited which features could be detected. According to the authors, the approach could potentially be generalized to other disease states and immunological phenotypes. Immune exposure information for the cohort was limited to CMV serostatus. In both the original and validation cohorts, the classifier was reported to diagnose cytomegalovirus status with high specificity and sensitivity.

In total, about 650 healthy bone marrow donors made up the cohort. At the time of sampling, every cohort member was nominally healthy, though immune exposures that went unrecorded were likely present. The donor was CMV seropositive and belonged to the group of 250 to 300 seropositive cohort members. Each donor provided a peripheral blood sample, and peripheral blood mononuclear cells were used for TCR beta sequencing. Genomic DNA was extracted from the blood cell samples with the Qiagen DNeasy Blood Extraction Kit. From the cysteine up to the phenylalanine, the CDR3 has a length of 14 residues. The kept DNA is CDR3 alone, 42 bases in frame from the first base. Per the germline V gene (reference sequence), SGHNT is the CDR1 and YYREEE is the CDR2. After removal of 10 bases from V and 1 base from J, the junction retains 8 bases not matched to a gene. Library preparation employed the immunoSEQ multiplex PCR assay. For the multiplex PCR, a mixture combining 60 forward primers for TCR Vbeta segments and 13 reverse primers for TCR Jbeta segments was used. The CDR3 region of rearranged TCR beta genes was amplified from genomic DNA by a multiplex PCR assay. On the Illumina HiSeq System, the amplified TCR beta libraries were sequenced as 87-base-pair reads. The study's processing was this. A later analysis tallied tens of millions of unique TCR beta chains across the 610 or so repertoires, and roughly 11 million of those chains were shared by two or more donors. To remove PCR and sequencing errors, raw reads were error-corrected and collapsed into unique sequences using a nearest-neighbor algorithm that merged closely related sequences. V, D and J gene segments were assigned by aligning CDR3 sequences to IMGT reference sequences. For a sequence to be retained, a match of at least six nucleotides was required to both a V gene segment and a J gene segment. Rearrangements were called productive when the CDR3 lacked stop codons and stayed in frame with V and J; all others were non-productive. Following IMGT convention, CDR3 was defined as the stretch from the second conserved V-encoded cysteine to the conserved J-encoded phenylalanine. The earlier analysis of 450 to 750 of the donors excluded any sequence lacking an unambiguous match to a single V gene segment. In an earlier analysis of 587 of the donors, a V segment was called functional when productive rearrangements were above 56.7%, and segregating when the standard deviation between donors exceeded 5%. To diagnose cytomegalovirus status from the catalog of TCR beta chain sequences, a statistical classification framework was built. A later analysis assigned V and J genes by comparing TCR nucleotide sequences with IMGT/GENE-DB human TR gene sequences. The TCRdist pipeline was used in a later analysis to assign CDR3 sequences and most-parsimonious VDJ recombination scenarios. In a later analysis, each TCR beta chain was defined by its CDR3 amino acid sequence together with its V-gene family, and reads without a unique V-gene family were excluded. A later analysis removed 592 highly shared, low-generation-probability nucleotide sequences to deal with suspected cross-contamination and a sequencing artifact. For each public chain, a later analysis derived a clonal expansion index from normalized ranks of inferred template counts within each repertoire. In a later analysis, generation probabilities were computed with a VDJ recombination model fitted to out-of-frame rearrangements, and the resulting probabilities were checked against IGoR. In a later analysis, hypergeometric tests were used to score TCR-TCR, TCR-HLA and TCR-CMV co-occurrence, with a repertoire-size bias correction applied to TCR pairs. False discovery rates were estimated in a later analysis by permuting HLA or CMV assignments 20 times. In a later analysis, co-occurring TCRs were grouped with DBSCAN, and TCRdist sequence similarity was added when clustering was performed within HLA-allele-positive subsets. Repertoires with fewer than 30,000 or more than 120,000 public chains, plus five repertoires with anomalous nucleotide sharing, were excluded from co-occurrence clustering. TCRdb's version of the immuneACCESS table is confined to in-frame rearrangements and falls short of the full clone set. An unresolved V gene accounts for under half of the shortfall where checked; the remainder is of unknown origin. That table furnishes V, J and clone size, whereas the DNA furnished D and trimming. For this sample the table gives about 120,000 clones, of which about 74% were detected only once. The ten largest clones capture around 3% of the sample.

Sequencing input: PBMCs. The receptor comes from a woman aged 40 to 50 in good health and CMV-seropositive. This chain joins TRBV5-4 to TRBJ2-1, and 7 junction bases match TRBD1. CDR3 reads: CASTGDSSYNEQFF. The bases are TGTGCCTCCACAGGGGACAGTTCCTACAATGAGCAGTTCTTC.